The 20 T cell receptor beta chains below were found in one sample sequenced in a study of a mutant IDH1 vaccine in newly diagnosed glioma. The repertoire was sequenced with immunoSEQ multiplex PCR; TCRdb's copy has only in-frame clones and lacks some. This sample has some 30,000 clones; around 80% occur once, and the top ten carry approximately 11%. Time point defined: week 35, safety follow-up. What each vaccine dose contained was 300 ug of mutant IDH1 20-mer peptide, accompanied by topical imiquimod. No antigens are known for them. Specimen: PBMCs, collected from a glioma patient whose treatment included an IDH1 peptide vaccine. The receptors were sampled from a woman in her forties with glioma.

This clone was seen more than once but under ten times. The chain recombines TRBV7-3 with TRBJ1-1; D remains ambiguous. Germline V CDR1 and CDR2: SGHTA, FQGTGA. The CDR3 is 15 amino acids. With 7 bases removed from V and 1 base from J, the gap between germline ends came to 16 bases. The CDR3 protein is CASNHPGKGNTEAFF. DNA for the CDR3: TGTGCCAGCAACCACCCGGGGAAGGGGAACACTGAAGCTTTCTTT.

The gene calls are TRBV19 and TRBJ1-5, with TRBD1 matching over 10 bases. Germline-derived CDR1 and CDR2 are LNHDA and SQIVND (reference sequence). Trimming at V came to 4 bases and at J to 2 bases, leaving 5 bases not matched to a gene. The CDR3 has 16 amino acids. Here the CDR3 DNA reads TGTGCCAGTAGTACCCGGACAGGGGGTGGCAATCAGCCCCAGCATTTT. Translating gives CASSTRTGGGNQPQHF.

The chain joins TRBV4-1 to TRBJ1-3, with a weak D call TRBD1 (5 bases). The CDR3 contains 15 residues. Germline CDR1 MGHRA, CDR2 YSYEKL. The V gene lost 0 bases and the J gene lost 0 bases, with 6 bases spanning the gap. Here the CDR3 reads CASSQDRVSGNTIYF. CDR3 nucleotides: TGCGCCAGCAGCCAAGACAGGGTCTCTGGAAACACCATATATTTT.

CDR3 coding DNA: TGCGCCAGCGGCCCCCGACAGGGGGACAACGAGCAGTACTTC. This codes for CASGPRQGDNEQYF. The V and J genes are TRBV5-1 and TRBJ2-7; TRBD1 matches 9 bases. Germline CDR1 reads SGHRS; CDR2 reads YFSETQ. The CDR3 runs 14 residues. With V trimmed by 7 bases and J by 5 bases, 10 bases remained unmatched.

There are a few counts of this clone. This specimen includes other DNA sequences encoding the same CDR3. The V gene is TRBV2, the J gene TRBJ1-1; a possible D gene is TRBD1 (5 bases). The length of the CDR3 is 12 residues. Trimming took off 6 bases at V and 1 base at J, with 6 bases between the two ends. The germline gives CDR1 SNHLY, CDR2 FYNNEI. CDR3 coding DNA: TGTGCCAGCAGCAGGGAGAACACTGAAGCTTTCTTT. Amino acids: CASSRENTEAFF.

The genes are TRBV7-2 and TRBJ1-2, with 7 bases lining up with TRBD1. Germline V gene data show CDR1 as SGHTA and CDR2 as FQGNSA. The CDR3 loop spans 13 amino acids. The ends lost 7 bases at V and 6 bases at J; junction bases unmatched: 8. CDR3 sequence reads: CASKPTGNNGYTF. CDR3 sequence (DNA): TGTGCCAGCAAGCCGACAGGGAATAATGGCTACACCTTC. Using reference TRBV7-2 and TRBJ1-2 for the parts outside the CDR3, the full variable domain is GAGVSQSPSNKVTEKGKDVELRCDPISGHTALYWYRQSLGQGLEFLIYFQGNSAPDKSGLPSDRFSAERTGGSVSTLTIQRTQQEDSAVYLCASKPTGNNGYTFGSGTRLTVV.

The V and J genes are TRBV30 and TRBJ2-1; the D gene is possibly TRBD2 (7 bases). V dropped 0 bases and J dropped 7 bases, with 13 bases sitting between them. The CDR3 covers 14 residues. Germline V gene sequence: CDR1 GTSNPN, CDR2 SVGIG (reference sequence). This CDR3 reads CAWSVMGGPNEQFF. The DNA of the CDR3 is TGTGCCTGGAGTGTTATGGGGGGGCCAAATGAGCAGTTCTTC.

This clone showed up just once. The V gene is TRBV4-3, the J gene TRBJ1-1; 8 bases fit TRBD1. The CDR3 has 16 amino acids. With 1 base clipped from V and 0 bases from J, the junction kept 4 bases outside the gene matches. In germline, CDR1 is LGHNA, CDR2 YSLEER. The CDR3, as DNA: TGCGCCAGCAGCCAAGGAGGACAGGGCGTGAACACTGAAGCTTTCTTT. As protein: CASSQGGQGVNTEAFF.

The CDR3 DNA reads TGCGCCAGCAGCTTGTCCAGGGTGCCCGGGGAGCTGTTTTTT. It is translated as CASSLSRVPGELFF. The gene calls are TRBV5-1 and TRBJ2-2; D may be TRBD1 (5 bases). Germline V CDR1 and CDR2: SGHRS, YFSETQ. V lost 1 base, J lost 6 bases, and 10 bases lay in between. The CDR3 runs to 14 residues.

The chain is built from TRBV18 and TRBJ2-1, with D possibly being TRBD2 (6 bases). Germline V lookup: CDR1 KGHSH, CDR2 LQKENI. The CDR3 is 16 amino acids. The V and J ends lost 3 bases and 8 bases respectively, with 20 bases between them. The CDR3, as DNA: TGTGCCAGCTCACCTTCGGAGGGGCTGCGAACACATGAGCAGTTCTTC. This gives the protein CASSPSEGLRTHEQFF.

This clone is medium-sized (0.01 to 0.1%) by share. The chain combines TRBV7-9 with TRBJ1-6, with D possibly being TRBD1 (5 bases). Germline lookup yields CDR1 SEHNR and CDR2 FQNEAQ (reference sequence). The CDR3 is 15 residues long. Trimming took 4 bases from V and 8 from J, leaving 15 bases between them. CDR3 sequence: CASSSTVAGDSPLHF. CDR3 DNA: TGTGCCAGCAGCTCGACAGTTGCTGGGGATTCACCCCTCCACTTT. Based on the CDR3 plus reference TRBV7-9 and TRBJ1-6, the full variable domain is DTGVSQNPRHKITKRGQNVTFRCDPISEHNRLYWYRQTLGQGPEFLTYFQNEAQLEKSRLLSDRFSAERPKGSFSTLEIQRTEQGDSAMYLCASSSTVAGDSPLHFGNGTRLTVT.

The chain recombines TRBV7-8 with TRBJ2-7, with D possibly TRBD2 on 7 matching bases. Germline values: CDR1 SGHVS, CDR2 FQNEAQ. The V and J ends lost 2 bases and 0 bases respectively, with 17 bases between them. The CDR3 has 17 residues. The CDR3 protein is CASSLYSGGLSSYEQYF. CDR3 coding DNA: TGTGCCAGCAGCTTATACTCGGGGGGCCTTAGCTCCTACGAGCAGTACTTC. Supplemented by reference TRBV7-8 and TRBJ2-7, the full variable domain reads GAGVSQSPRYKVAKRGQDVALRCDPISGHVSLFWYQQALGQGPEFLTYFQNEAQLDKSGLPSDRFFAERPEGSVSTLKIQRTQQEDSAVYLCASSLYSGGLSSYEQYFGPGTRLTVT.

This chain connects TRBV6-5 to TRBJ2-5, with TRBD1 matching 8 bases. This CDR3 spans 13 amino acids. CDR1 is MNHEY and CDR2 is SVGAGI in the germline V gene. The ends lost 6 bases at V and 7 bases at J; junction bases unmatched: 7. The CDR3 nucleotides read TGTGCCAGCAGCCGCGGACAGGGTGCGACCCAGTACTTC. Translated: CASSRGQGATQYF.

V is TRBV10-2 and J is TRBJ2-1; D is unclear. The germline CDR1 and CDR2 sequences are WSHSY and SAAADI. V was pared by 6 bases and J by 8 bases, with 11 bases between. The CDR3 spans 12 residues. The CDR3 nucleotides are TGCGCCAGCAGAACCCTCCGGCATGAGCAGTTCTTC. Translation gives CASRTLRHEQFF.

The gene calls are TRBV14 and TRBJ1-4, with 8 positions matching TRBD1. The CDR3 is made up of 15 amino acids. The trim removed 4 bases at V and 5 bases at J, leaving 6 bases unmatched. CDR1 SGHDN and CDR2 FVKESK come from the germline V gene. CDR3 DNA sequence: TGTGCCAGCAGCCCTTTGGGACAGGACAATGAAAAACTGTTTTTT. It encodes CASSPLGQDNEKLFF.

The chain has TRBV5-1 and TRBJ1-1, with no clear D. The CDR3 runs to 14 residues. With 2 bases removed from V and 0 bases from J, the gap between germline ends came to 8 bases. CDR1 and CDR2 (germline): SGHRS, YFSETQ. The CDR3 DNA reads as TGCGCCAGCAGCTTATTCGGGTTGAACACTGAAGCTTTCTTT. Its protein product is CASSLFGLNTEAFF.

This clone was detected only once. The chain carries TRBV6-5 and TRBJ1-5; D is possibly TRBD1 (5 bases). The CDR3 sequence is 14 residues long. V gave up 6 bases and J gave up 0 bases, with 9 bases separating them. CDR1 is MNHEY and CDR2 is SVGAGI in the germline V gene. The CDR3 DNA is TGTGCCAGCAGACCAGGGAGTAGCAATCAGCCCCAGCATTTT. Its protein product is CASRPGSSNQPQHF.

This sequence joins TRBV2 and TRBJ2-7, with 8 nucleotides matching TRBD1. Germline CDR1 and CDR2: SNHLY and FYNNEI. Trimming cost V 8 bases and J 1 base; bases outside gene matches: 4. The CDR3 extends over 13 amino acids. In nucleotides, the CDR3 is TGTGCCAGCGGACAGGGACCTTCCTACGAGCAGTACTTC. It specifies CASGQGPSYEQYF.

The CDR3 reads CASRGGTGELFF. The CDR3 DNA sequence: TGTGCAAGTCGGGGGGGGACCGGGGAGCTGTTTTTT. The chain links TRBV12-2 to TRBJ2-2; TRBD2, the table's D call, was not compared with the DNA. TRBV12-2 corresponds to a pseudogene. The CDR3 extends over 12 amino acids.

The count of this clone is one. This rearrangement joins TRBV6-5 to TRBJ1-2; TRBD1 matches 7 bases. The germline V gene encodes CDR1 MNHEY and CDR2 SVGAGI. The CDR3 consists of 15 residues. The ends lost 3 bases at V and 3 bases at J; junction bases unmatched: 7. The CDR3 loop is CASSYGRQGYYGYTF. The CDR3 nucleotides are TGTGCCAGCAGTTATGGACGACAGGGATACTATGGCTACACCTTC.